Listed here are 21 T cell receptor beta chains from one sample, sequenced in a study of T cell repertoires in cytomegalovirus infection. TCRdb passed the reads through MiXCR, listing each CDR3 protein once. The sample records roughly 69,000 distinct CDR3 sequences, around 28% being singletons. No antigen has been identified for these receptors. The specimen comprised CD8+ T cells from cultured PBMCs, sampled from culture after CMV antigen stimulation. These receptors were taken from a human donor in good health (CMV status not recorded). Some clones in this sample may be carry-over from other donors' samples.

The chain combines TRBV5-4 with TRBJ1-1, with a possible D match to TRBD1 (5 bases). This CDR3 region has 17 residues. Between the trimmed V and J ends, which lost 6 bases and 2 bases, there was a span of 23 bases. CDR1 is SGHNT and CDR2 is YYREEE in the germline V gene (reference sequence). The CDR3 DNA reads as TGTGCCAGCACCTCCCACGGCAGGGTTTATCGTAACACTGAAGCTTTCTTT. Its translation: CASTSHGRVYRNTEAFF.

The chain has TRBV20-1 and TRBJ2-7, with D possibly being TRBD2 (6 bases). The CDR3 loop spans 14 amino acids. Trimming removed 1 base at V and 0 bases at J, with 10 bases between. Per the germline V gene, CDR1 is DFQATT and CDR2 is SNEGSKA (reference sequence). The CDR3 protein is CSARGDGSSYEQYF. The CDR3 bases are TGCAGTGCTAGAGGGGACGGGAGCTCCTACGAGCAGTACTTC.

The J gene is TRBJ2-1, the V gene TRBV28; D gene unclear. The germline V gene encodes CDR1 MDHEN and CDR2 SYDVKM. The germline V and J ends were trimmed by 1 base and 10 bases, with 8 bases remaining between them. The length of the CDR3 is 12 residues. The CDR3 here is CASSLFRQEQFF. CDR3 nucleotides: TGTGCCAGCAGTTTATTTAGGCAGGAGCAGTTCTTC.

This clonotype has a handful of counts. The chain combines TRBV12-3 or TRBV12-4 with TRBJ1-5, with TRBD1 matching 7 bases. The CDR3 length is 15 residues. V dropped 6 bases and J dropped 4; count of bases not matched to a gene: 9. CDR3 DNA: TGTGCCAGCAGCGATGGGACAGTTTTAAATCAGCCCCAGCATTTT. It codes for CASSDGTVLNQPQHF.

At least ten counts were recorded for this clonotype. This sequence joins TRBV20-1 and TRBJ2-3; D call uncertain. Germline CDR1 DFQATT, CDR2 SNEGSKA (reference sequence). The V gene lost 6 bases and the J gene lost 0 bases, with 7 bases spanning the gap. This CDR3 region has 12 residues. This CDR3 reads CSAPDSTDTQYF. The CDR3 region has the DNA TGCAGTGCCCCGGACAGCACAGATACGCAGTATTTT.

V usage is TRBV30 and J usage is TRBJ1-1; D gene unclear. CDR1 is GTSNPN and CDR2 is SVGIG in the germline V gene (reference sequence). This CDR3 is 13 amino acids long. The V end was cut by 2 bases, the J end by 0 bases, with 7 bases between. CDR3 loop: CAWSNRVNTEAFF. CDR3 nucleotide sequence: TGTGCCTGGAGTAACAGAGTGAACACTGAAGCTTTCTTT.

The chain joins TRBV7-9 to TRBJ2-7, with 7 bases identical to TRBD2. CDR3 length: 17 residues. The trim removed 1 base at V and 4 bases at J, leaving 13 bases unmatched. Germline V gene data show CDR1 as SEHNR and CDR2 as FQNEAQ (reference sequence). The CDR3 sequence is CASSLGTAGVNLYEQYF. CDR3 bases: TGTGCCAGCAGCTTAGGCACCGCGGGAGTAAACTTGTACGAGCAGTACTTC.

The V gene is TRBV23-1, the J gene TRBJ2-5; a possible D gene is TRBD2 (5 bases). TRBV23-1 is assigned to the ORF class and has an uncertain function. This CDR3 has 13 residues. V was clipped by 8 bases and J by 2 bases, with 12 bases between them. The CDR3: CASHVRDQETQYF. The CDR3 nucleotides read TGCGCCAGCCACGTCCGGGATCAAGAGACCCAGTACTTC.

This clonotype was detected a few times. This chain uses TRBV7-2 with TRBJ1-6, with D possibly being TRBD1 (6 bases). Trimming pared 0 bases from V and 7 bases from J, leaving 10 bases between. Germline CDR1 and CDR2: SGHTA and FQGNSA. The CDR3 extends over 15 amino acids. The CDR3 sequence is CASSLAGTSNSPLHF. The CDR3 bases are TGTGCCAGCAGCTTAGCTGGGACATCGAATTCACCCCTCCACTTT.

This clonotype was counted between two and nine times. The gene calls are TRBV7-2 and TRBJ2-3, with 11 bases identical to TRBD2. CDR1 SGHTA and CDR2 FQGNSA come from the germline V gene. V lost 0 bases to trimming and J lost 6 bases; unmatched junction nucleotides: 11. The CDR3 runs to 18 residues. CDR3 sequence (DNA): TGTGCCAGCAGCTTAGCGCAGAATAGCGGGGGGGCTGGGGATACGCAGTATTTT. Its translation is CASSLAQNSGGAGDTQYF.

The rearrangement joins TRBV11-3 to TRBJ2-1, with D hard to call. The germline gives CDR1 SGHNT, CDR2 YENEEA. CDR3 size: 12 residues. Trimming removed 5 bases at V and 9 bases at J, with 11 bases between. The CDR3 nucleotides are TGTGCCAGCAGCCCGCAGACCAGTGAGCAGTTCTTC. This sequence encodes CASSPQTSEQFF.

The table lists this clonotype with a few counts. This sequence joins TRBV7-9 and TRBJ1-1; 9 bases fit TRBD1. Per the germline V gene, CDR1 is SEHNR and CDR2 is FQNEAQ (reference sequence). The CDR3 has 15 amino acids. Trimming removed 6 bases from V and 4 bases from J; junction bases left unmatched: 9. The CDR3, as DNA: TGTGCCAGCAGGAGACTACAGGGGGCCATCACTGAAGCTTTCTTT. It encodes CASRRLQGAITEAFF.

This rearrangement joins TRBV27 to TRBJ1-5, with D possibly being TRBD1 (5 bases). V lost 0 bases to trimming and J lost 0 bases, with 9 bases between them. This CDR3 region has 16 residues. Germline V gene sequence: CDR1 MNHEY, CDR2 SMNVEV (reference sequence). The CDR3 loop reads CASSLSAGHSNQPQHF. The CDR3 DNA reads as TGTGCCAGCAGTTTATCGGCAGGGCATAGCAATCAGCCCCAGCATTTT.

This clonotype occurred once. V is TRBV19 and J is TRBJ1-1, with a tentative D call TRBD1 (6 bases). Germline V gene lookup returns CDR1 LNHDA and CDR2 SQIVND (reference sequence). V was clipped by 5 bases and J by 1 base, with 14 bases between them. The CDR3 has 15 amino acids. The CDR3 loop reads CASSPWTDKNTEAFF. CDR3 bases: TGTGCCAGTAGTCCCTGGACAGACAAGAACACTGAAGCTTTCTTT.

This chain joins TRBV30 and TRBJ1-1, with a tentative D call TRBD1 (5 bases). Per the germline V gene, CDR1 is GTSNPN and CDR2 is SVGIG (reference sequence). V lost 5 bases, J lost 1 base, and 11 bases lay in between. This CDR3 comprises 13 residues. CDR3 nucleotides: TGTGCCTGGGCCCCCGGGGCGAACACTGAAGCTTTCTTT. Protein sequence: CAWAPGANTEAFF.

This clonotype was seen only a few times. This chain links TRBV30 with TRBJ1-6, with D uncertain. Trimming stripped 3 bases from V and 10 bases from J, with 7 bases between. The germline V gene encodes CDR1 GTSNPN and CDR2 SVGIG (reference sequence). The CDR3 covers 11 residues. CDR3 in DNA: TGTGCCTGGAGCTCGCCCTCACCCCTCCACTTT. Translation gives CAWSSPSPLHF.

The chain links TRBV27 to TRBJ2-3; D remains ambiguous. CDR3 length: 16 amino acids. The V gene's germline CDR1 is MNHEY and CDR2 SMNVEV (reference sequence). V gave up 0 bases and J gave up 6 bases, with 16 bases separating them. This CDR3 is CASSLSGYAVWDTQYF. The CDR3 DNA follows: TGTGCCAGCAGTTTATCAGGGTACGCGGTTTGGGATACGCAGTATTTT.

This clonotype appeared a few times. V is TRBV6-2 or TRBV6-3 and J is TRBJ2-7; TRBD2 is a possible D gene (6 bases). This CDR3 spans 14 amino acids. V lost 5 bases to trimming and J lost 4 bases, with 15 bases between them. Germline loops: CDR1 MNHEY, CDR2 SVGEGT. CDR3 nucleotide sequence: TGTGCCAGCAGTATAGCGGACGGGCCTTACGAGCAGTACTTC. It specifies CASSIADGPYEQYF.

The chain uses TRBV19 and TRBJ1-2, with D perhaps TRBD1 (6 bases). The CDR3 is 17 residues long. The V end was cut by 3 bases, the J end by 2 bases, with 19 bases between. The germline V gene encodes CDR1 LNHDA and CDR2 SQIVND (reference sequence). This CDR3 reads CASSIQPQRGMNYGYTF. CDR3 coding DNA: TGTGCCAGTAGTATTCAACCCCAGAGGGGGATGAACTATGGCTACACCTTC.

The V and J genes are TRBV5-1 and TRBJ2-6, with 10 bases that match TRBD1. The CDR3 loop spans 18 amino acids. CDR1 is SGHRS and CDR2 is YFSETQ in the germline V gene. The trim removed 4 bases at V and 2 bases at J, leaving 9 bases unmatched. CDR3 in DNA: TGCGCCAGCAGCACTCCGGGACAGGGGTTGACTGGGGCCAACGTCCTGACTTTC. The encoded protein is CASSTPGQGLTGANVLTF.

There are a few counts of this clonotype. The V gene is TRBV7-4, the J gene TRBJ2-7; maybe TRBD2 (5 bases). Trimming removed 2 bases at V and 9 bases at J, with 11 bases between. This CDR3 has 12 residues. From germline, CDR1 is SGHVT and CDR2 SQSDAQ. The CDR3, as DNA: TGTGCCAGCAGCTTACCAGCGGCTGGGCAGTACTTC. This codes for CASSLPAAGQYF. The whole variable domain, filled in from reference TRBV7-4 and TRBJ2-7, reads GAGVSQSPRYKVAKRGRDVALRCDSISGHVTLYWYRQTLGQGSEVLTYSQSDAQRDKSGRPSGRFSAERPERSVSTLKIQRTEQGDSAVYLCASSLPAAGQYFGPGTRLTVT.